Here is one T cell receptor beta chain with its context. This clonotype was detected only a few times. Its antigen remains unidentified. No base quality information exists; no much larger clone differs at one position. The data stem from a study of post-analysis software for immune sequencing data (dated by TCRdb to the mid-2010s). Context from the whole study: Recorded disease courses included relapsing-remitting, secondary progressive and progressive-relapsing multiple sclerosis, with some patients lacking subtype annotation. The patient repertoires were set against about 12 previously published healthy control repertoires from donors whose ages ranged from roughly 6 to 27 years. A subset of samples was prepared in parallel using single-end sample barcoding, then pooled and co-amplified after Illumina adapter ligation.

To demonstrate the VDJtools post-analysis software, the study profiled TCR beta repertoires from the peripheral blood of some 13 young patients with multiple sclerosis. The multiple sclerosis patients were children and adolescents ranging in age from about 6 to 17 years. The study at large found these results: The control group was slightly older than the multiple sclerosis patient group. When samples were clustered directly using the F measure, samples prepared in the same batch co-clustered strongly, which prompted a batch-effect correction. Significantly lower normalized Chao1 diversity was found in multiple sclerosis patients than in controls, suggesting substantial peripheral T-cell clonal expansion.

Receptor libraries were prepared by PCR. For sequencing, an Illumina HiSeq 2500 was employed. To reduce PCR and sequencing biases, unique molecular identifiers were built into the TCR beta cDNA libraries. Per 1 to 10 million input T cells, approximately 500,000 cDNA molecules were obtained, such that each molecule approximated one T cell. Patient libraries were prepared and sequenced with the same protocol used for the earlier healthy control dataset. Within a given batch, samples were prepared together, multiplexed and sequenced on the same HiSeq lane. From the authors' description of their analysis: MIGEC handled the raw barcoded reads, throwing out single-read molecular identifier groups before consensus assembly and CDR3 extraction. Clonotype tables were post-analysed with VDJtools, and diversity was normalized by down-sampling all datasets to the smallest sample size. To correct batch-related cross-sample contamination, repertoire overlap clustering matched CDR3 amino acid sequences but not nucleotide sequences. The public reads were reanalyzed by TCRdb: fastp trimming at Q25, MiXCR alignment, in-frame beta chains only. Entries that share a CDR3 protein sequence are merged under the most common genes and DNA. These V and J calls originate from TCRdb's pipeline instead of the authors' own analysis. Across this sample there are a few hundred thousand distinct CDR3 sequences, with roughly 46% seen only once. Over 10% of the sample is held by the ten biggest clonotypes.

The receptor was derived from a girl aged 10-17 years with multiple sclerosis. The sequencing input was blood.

The CDR3 protein is CASSLKVSSNQPQHF. The DNA sequence is given as TGTGCCAGCAGCTTAAAAGTTTCTAGCAATCAGCCCCAGCATTTT. The rearranged chain carries TRBV7-2 and TRBJ1-5; the D gene is unclear. Its CDR3 holds 15 amino acids, cysteine through phenylalanine. Here the CDR3 DNA is all that survives: 45 bases in frame from base 1. Trimming takes 2 bases from V and 0 bases from J, and the germline ends sit 8 bases apart. CDR1 and CDR2 are read off the germline V gene as SGHTA and FQGNSA.